This T cell receptor beta chain was identified in a study of blood T cell repertoires in COVID-19. Study information: Donors in the United States, Italy and Spain gave samples during acute or convalescent COVID-19.

Measured with immunoSEQ multiplex PCR; TCRdb has only the in-frame clones, and not every one. This sample has around 150,000 clones, with about 80% found just once. V lost 4 bases, J lost 6 bases, and 12 bases lay in between. CDR3 length: 13 amino acids. CDR1 and CDR2 from the germline V gene are SGHAT and FQNNGV. This clonotype was obtained from a man aged 45-65 years with acute or convalescent COVID-19. The V and J genes are TRBV11-2 and TRBJ1-2; TRBD1 might be the D (5 bases). Material for sequencing was peripheral blood. The CDR3 reads CASSSAGRDGYTF. The CDR3 bases are TGTGCCAGCAGCTCCGCCGGCAGGGATGGCTACACCTTC.